This TCR beta chain was identified in a study of T cell responses to AZD1222 COVID-19 vaccine. Per germline, CDR1 MDHEN and CDR2 SYDVKM. The V gene lost 6 bases and the J gene lost 0 bases, with 6 bases spanning the gap. CDR3 length: 14 amino acids. Pooled together were second doses at about 4 or about 12 weeks. Sequenced by immunoSEQ multiplex PCR; TCRdb stores in-frame clones only, minus some. The data hold 70,000 to 75,000 clones, with 70% to 90% observed a single time. Study outcomes and limitations: Donors in the cohort were predominantly white British and more often female, and clonal diversity was possibly underestimated. Reportedly, nearly half of unique spike TCRs recognized epitopes outside B.1.351/B.1.1.7 mutations.

On this clone itself: Its specificity is unknown.

The sample consisted of peripheral blood, taken 28 days after the second AZD1222 dose. The rearrangement joins TRBV28 to TRBJ2-6; D unresolved. This TCR derives from an adult who received the AZD1222 COVID-19 vaccine. The CDR3 coding sequence is TGTGCCAGCAGGGGATACTCTGGGGCCAACGTCCTGACTTTC. This encodes CASRGYSGANVLTF. Filled out from reference TRBV28 and TRBJ2-6, the complete variable domain reads DVKVTQSSRYLVKRTGEKVFLECVQDMDHENMFWYRQDPGLGLRLIYFSYDVKMKEKGDIPEGYSVSREKKERFSLILESASTNQTSMYLCASRGYSGANVLTFGAGSRLTVL.